This T cell receptor beta chain derives from a study of T cell repertoires in cytomegalovirus infection. This clonotype was observed a few times. Each CDR3 protein is one row after TCRdb ran MiXCR on the reads. Of roughly 720,000 distinct CDR3 sequences in the sample, roughly 35% are singletons; the top ten hold around 2.8%. Germline values: CDR1 DFQATT, CDR2 SNEGSKA (reference sequence). CDR3 length: 15 residues. J lost 6 bases, V lost 0 bases, and 6 bases had no gene match. This chain links TRBV20-1 with TRBJ2-7; 12 bases align to TRBD2. The sequencing input was PBMCs. This receptor was identified in a human donor in good health (CMV status not recorded). Some clones in this sample may be carry-over from other donors' samples. The CDR3 DNA sequence: TGCAGTGCTAGAGATCTAGCGGGAGGGCTTGGCGAGCAGTACTTC. Its translation: CSARDLAGGLGEQYF.